The TCR beta chain described here comes from a study of cytomegalovirus exposure and HLA in healthy donors. The study's findings and limits: The study recorded more than 150 TCR beta chains that were cytomegalovirus-associated. The Asian-associated ancestry cluster reportedly had fewer N-insertions than the approximately 670-donor mean in a later analysis. Being indistinguishable, some V segments were excluded, TRBV6-2 and TRBV6-3 among them.

Per germline, CDR1 SGHNT and CDR2 YENEEA. The J segment lost 5 bases and the V segment lost 4 bases, leaving 5 bases of the junction unmatched. The length of the CDR3 is 14 residues. The PCR was carried out with 60 Vbeta primers and 13 Jbeta primers. Produced via immunoSEQ multiplex PCR; TCRdb's table is partial and in-frame only. The sample includes about 200,000 clones, 70% to 85% of them seen just once. Turning to this clone: No antigen is known for it.

This chain joins TRBV11-3 and TRBJ2-1; 7 bases are a match to TRBD1. The sample comprised PBMCs. This TCR came from a woman aged 25 to 39 in good health and CMV-seropositive. Here the CDR3 reads CASSYTGTDNEQFF. Written as DNA, the CDR3 is TGTGCCAGCAGCTATACCGGGACAGACAATGAGCAGTTCTTC.